This TCR beta chain is drawn from a study of CD8 T cells in Susac syndrome. Study outcomes and limitations: As the study acknowledged, the number of individuals who were part of its TCR sequencing and HLA analysis was relatively small.

It was with random hexamers that 0.5 to 1 ug RNA was reverse transcribed. TCRdb reprocessed the immunoSEQ multiplex PCR reads with MiXCR, giving one entry per CDR3 protein. The sample contains some 130,000 distinct CDR3 sequences, around 94% of which appear only once. With respect to this clonotype: Its specificity is unknown.

The ends were cut back, 2 bases at V and 4 bases at J, with 14 bases in the middle. This CDR3 has 15 residues. Per germline, CDR1 MGHRA and CDR2 YSYEKL. The sequence was collected from a human donor with multiple sclerosis. This sequence joins TRBV4-1 and TRBJ1-1; the D gene is possibly TRBD1 (6 bases). The source material was CD4+ T cells from PBMCs. For the CDR3, the DNA is TGCGCCAGCAGCCAATTCCACAGGGAATCCACTGAAGCTTTCTTT. Protein product: CASSQFHRESTEAFF.